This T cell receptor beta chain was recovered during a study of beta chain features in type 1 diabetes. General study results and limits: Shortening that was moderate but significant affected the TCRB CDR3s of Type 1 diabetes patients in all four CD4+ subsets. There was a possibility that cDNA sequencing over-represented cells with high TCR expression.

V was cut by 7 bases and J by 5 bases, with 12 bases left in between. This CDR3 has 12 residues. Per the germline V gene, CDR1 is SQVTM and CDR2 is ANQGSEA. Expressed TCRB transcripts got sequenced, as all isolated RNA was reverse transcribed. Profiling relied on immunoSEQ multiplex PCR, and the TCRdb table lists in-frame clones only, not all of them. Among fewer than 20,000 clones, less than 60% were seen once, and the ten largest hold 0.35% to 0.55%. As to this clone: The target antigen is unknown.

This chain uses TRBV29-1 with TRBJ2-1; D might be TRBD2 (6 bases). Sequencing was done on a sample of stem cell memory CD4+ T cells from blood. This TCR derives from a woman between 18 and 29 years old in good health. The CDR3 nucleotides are TGCAGCGCGAGGACTATGAACAATGAGCAGTTCTTC. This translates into CSARTMNNEQFF.